These 20 T cell receptor beta chains were all obtained from the same sample, sequenced in a study of STAT5B mutations in CD4+ large granular lymphocyte leukemia. Using immunoSEQ multiplex PCR, the repertoire was profiled, and TCRdb retains in-frame clones only, with some absent. The repertoire holds approximately 31,000 clones, around three quarters seen once, with 1.5% to 2% in the top ten. The sequenced sample was CD4+ T cells from blood buffy coats. Receptors were obtained from a human donor in good health.

The chain combines TRBV7-3 with TRBJ1-2; D possibly corresponds to TRBD1 (6 bases). The ends were cut back, 5 bases at V and 4 bases at J, with 23 bases in the middle. The germline gives CDR1 SGHTA, CDR2 FQGTGA. The CDR3 sequence is 17 residues long. As DNA, the CDR3 is TGTGCCAGCAGCCCCCGGGTAGGGGGGCCTCCCGGCTATGGCTACACCTTC. Translation: CASSPRVGGPPGYGYTF.

This clone appeared a few times. The chain carries TRBV5-1 and TRBJ2-1; no clear D gene. The CDR3 extends over 16 amino acids. Trimming took off 0 bases at V and 0 bases at J, with 10 bases between the two ends. Germline CDR1 is SGHRS and CDR2 is YFSETQ. The CDR3 is CASSLDWTSSYNEQFF. As DNA, the CDR3 is TGCGCCAGCAGCTTGGACTGGACGAGCTCCTACAATGAGCAGTTCTTC.

This clone was recorded once. The chain links TRBV9 to TRBJ1-5, with D tentatively TRBD1 (6 bases). CDR3 length: 13 amino acids. Germline lookup yields CDR1 SGDLS and CDR2 YYNGEE. Trimming took 4 bases from V and 5 from J, leaving 10 bases between them. The CDR3 loop is CASSPDSHQPQHF. CDR3 in DNA: TGTGCCAGCAGCCCGGACAGTCATCAGCCCCAGCATTTT.

The genes are TRBV19 and TRBJ1-1; D remains ambiguous. This CDR3 has 11 amino acids. Trimming shortened V by 8 bases and J by 4 bases, and 8 bases separated the two germline ends. From germline, CDR1 is LNHDA and CDR2 SQIVND (reference sequence). CDR3 residues: CASSSLTEAFF. In DNA form, the CDR3 reads TGTGCCAGTTCGTCTCTCACTGAAGCTTTCTTT.

This clone has a handful of counts. The gene calls are TRBV2 and TRBJ2-5, with D possibly being TRBD2 (5 bases). Trimming removed 5 bases at V and 8 bases at J, with 9 bases between. The CDR3 runs to 11 residues. Looked up from germline, CDR1 is SNHLY and CDR2 is FYNNEI. CDR3 nucleotides: TGTGCCAGCAGTTCGGGATCAACCCAGTACTTC. Amino acids: CASSSGSTQYF.

The V call is TRBV5-1, the J call TRBJ2-1, with no clear D. Trimming took off 4 bases at V and 4 bases at J, with 15 bases between the two ends. This CDR3 spans 15 amino acids. Germline-derived CDR1 and CDR2 are SGHRS and YFSETQ. The CDR3 sequence: CASSLVGLLYNEQFF. The CDR3 DNA follows: TGCGCCAGCAGCCTCGTTGGGCTCCTATACAATGAGCAGTTCTTC.

This clone has a handful of counts. V gene TRBV5-1 combines with J gene TRBJ1-1, with TRBD1 matching 8 bases. This CDR3 comprises 13 residues. Per the germline V gene, CDR1 is SGHRS and CDR2 is YFSETQ. After removal of 4 bases from V and 3 bases from J, the junction contained 2 bases not matched to a gene. The CDR3 loop reads CASSQTGDTEAFF. Here the CDR3 DNA reads TGCGCCAGCAGCCAGACAGGGGACACTGAAGCTTTCTTT.

Here the CDR3 DNA reads TGTGCCAGCAGCCAAGGGGCAGGGTACTATGGCTACACCTTC. As protein: CASSQGAGYYGYTF. The rearrangement joins TRBV14 to TRBJ1-2; D perhaps matches TRBD1 (5 bases). CDR3 length equals 14 residues. The ends were cut back, 1 base at V and 3 bases at J, with 9 bases in the middle. The germline gives CDR1 SGHDN, CDR2 FVKESK.

The chain employs TRBV11-2 and TRBJ2-2; D gene ambiguous. V was pared by 2 bases and J by 7 bases, with 11 bases between. CDR1 is SGHAT and CDR2 is FQNNGV in the germline V gene. This CDR3 is 14 amino acids long. The chain's CDR3 is CASSLNLRNGELFF. In nucleotides, the CDR3 is TGTGCCAGCAGCTTAAACTTGAGGAACGGGGAGCTGTTTTTT.

The chain employs TRBV7-2 and TRBJ2-7; D not resolved. The ends were cut back, 1 base at V and 0 bases at J, with 4 bases in the middle. The CDR3 sequence is 13 residues long. CDR1 and CDR2 (germline): SGHTA, FQGNSA. The CDR3 region has the DNA TGTGCCAGCAGCTTAGTCTACTCCTACGAGCAGTACTTC. Translated: CASSLVYSYEQYF.

The chain is built from TRBV28 and TRBJ1-5, with D perhaps TRBD1 (6 bases). Trimming pared 10 bases from V and 11 bases from J, leaving 24 bases between. This CDR3 has 14 residues. Per the germline V gene, CDR1 is MDHEN and CDR2 is SYDVKM. The CDR3 here is CATSVGQPPYTQHF. The CDR3 DNA sequence: TGTGCCACCAGCGTGGGACAACCGCCGTACACCCAGCATTTT.

This clone turned up a few times. The CDR3 protein is CAWSVGDHQPQHF. The CDR3 DNA reads TGTGCCTGGAGTGTAGGGGATCATCAGCCCCAGCATTTT. This sequence joins TRBV30 and TRBJ1-5, with D possibly being TRBD1 (5 bases). Trimming left V 0 bases short and J 5 bases short, with 8 bases between. The CDR3 contains 13 residues. Germline-derived CDR1 and CDR2 are GTSNPN and SVGIG (reference sequence).

V usage is TRBV27 and J usage is TRBJ2-7, with no clear D. The CDR3 has 13 residues. Germline CDR1 reads MNHEY; CDR2 reads SMNVEV (reference sequence). V dropped 8 bases and J dropped 6 bases, with 17 bases sitting between them. CDR3 DNA sequence: TGTGCCAGCGGGCCCTTTCTACCTCGCGAGCAGTACTTC. It encodes CASGPFLPREQYF.

In DNA form, the CDR3 reads TGTGCCAGTAGCCAGGGGTGGACAGGGGGCTTTAACACTGAAGCTTTCTTT. Protein sequence: CASSQGWTGGFNTEAFF. This rearrangement joins TRBV19 to TRBJ1-1; 11 bases fit TRBD1. Trimming at V came to 6 bases and at J to 2 bases, leaving 11 bases not matched to a gene. The CDR3 has 17 residues. CDR1 and CDR2 from the germline V gene are LNHDA and SQIVND (reference sequence). The whole variable domain, remainder taken from reference TRBV19 and TRBJ1-1, is DGGITQSPKYLFRKEGQNVTLSCEQNLNHDAMYWYRQDPGQGLRLIYYSQIVNDFQKGDIAEGYSVSREKKESFPLTVTSAQKNPTAFYLCASSQGWTGGFNTEAFFGQGTRLTVV.

This chain connects TRBV4-3 to TRBJ1-2; D unclear. This CDR3 has 14 amino acids. The V end was cut by 4 bases, the J end by 2 bases, with 11 bases between. The germline V gene has CDR1 LGHNA and CDR2 YSLEER. The CDR3 sequence: CASSPVSDNYGYTF. The CDR3 coding sequence is TGCGCCAGCAGCCCCGTGTCGGACAACTATGGCTACACCTTC.

The chain combines TRBV7-8 with TRBJ2-3; D call uncertain. The V end lost 0 bases, the J end lost 1 base, and 14 bases lay between the germline ends. In germline, CDR1 is SGHVS, CDR2 FQNEAQ. There are 17 residues in the CDR3. The CDR3 spells CASSLALPGVGTDTQYF. The CDR3 DNA reads TGTGCCAGCAGCTTAGCGCTTCCTGGGGTTGGCACAGATACGCAGTATTTT.

The chain has TRBV7-2 and TRBJ1-2; possible D gene TRBD1, 5 bases. V lost 3 bases, J lost 0 bases, and 8 bases lay in between. CDR3 size: 14 residues. The V gene's germline CDR1 is SGHTA and CDR2 FQGNSA. The CDR3 sequence: CASSFEGTNYGYTF. For the CDR3, the DNA is TGTGCCAGCAGCTTTGAGGGGACTAACTATGGCTACACCTTC.

This sequence joins TRBV14 and TRBJ1-1, with 9 bases fitting TRBD1. Germline V gives CDR1 SGHDN, CDR2 FVKESK. This CDR3 region has 13 residues. The J segment lost 7 bases and the V segment lost 4 bases, leaving 4 bases of the junction unmatched. CDR3 in DNA: TGTGCCAGCAGCCTTGGACAGGGGCTTGAAGCTTTCTTT. This gives the protein CASSLGQGLEAFF.

This clone was seen a few times. This chain joins TRBV7-9 and TRBJ1-1; D is unresolved. The V gene's germline CDR1 is SEHNR and CDR2 FQNEAQ (reference sequence). The CDR3 length is 10 residues. The V gene lost 1 base and the J gene lost 11 bases, with 5 bases spanning the gap. The CDR3 region has the DNA TGTGCCAGCAGCTTAGGACGGGCTTTCTTT. It codes for CASSLGRAFF.

The chain is built from TRBV4-3 and TRBJ1-4; 8 bases match TRBD1. The trim removed 0 bases at V and 7 bases at J, leaving 4 bases unmatched. The germline V gene encodes CDR1 LGHNA and CDR2 YSLEER. This CDR3 is 15 amino acids long. CDR3 region: CASSQDRQGSEKLFF. For the CDR3, the DNA is TGCGCCAGCAGCCAAGATCGACAGGGGAGTGAAAAACTGTTTTTT.